This is a list of T cell receptor beta chains from one sample in a study of T cell responses to AZD1222 COVID-19 vaccine. Assay: immunoSEQ multiplex PCR; the TCRdb copy retains only in-frame clones and omits some. The data hold about 180,000 clones, with around 90% observed a single time. The sequencing here drew on peripheral blood, taken on day 0 of AZD1222 vaccination. Receptors originate from an adult in good health. The CDR3 runs from the conserved cysteine through the conserved F or W. The order of the fields is V gene, J gene, CDR3 length, clone size, D gene, CDR3 DNA, CDR3 protein. A D gene is named only where the DNA matches it firmly. Expanded clones get a size class; other rows say once, few or many, or leave the size out.

V gene: TRBV2
J gene: TRBJ2-7
CDR3 length: 15
clone size: NA
D gene: NA
CDR3 DNA: TGTGCCAGCATTGAGGGGGGAGAGGCGATCGGAGAGCAGTACTTC
CDR3 protein: CASIEGGEAIGEQYF

V gene: TRBV19
J gene: TRBJ1-2
CDR3 length: 15
clone size: NA
D gene: NA
CDR3 DNA: TGTGCCAGTAGTATAAACCTCGCGGCCGATTATGGCTACACCTTC
CDR3 protein: CASSINLAADYGYTF

V gene: TRBV11-1
J gene: TRBJ1-2
CDR3 length: 15
clone size: NA
D gene: NA
CDR3 DNA: TGTGCCAGCAGCTTCGTACGGGACGGGCGTTATGGCTACACCTTC
CDR3 protein: CASSFVRDGRYGYTF

V gene: TRBV2
J gene: TRBJ1-1
CDR3 length: 14
clone size: NA
D gene: TRBD1
CDR3 DNA: TGTGCCAGCAGTAAAACCGGACAGGGCACTGAAGCTTTCTTT
CDR3 protein: CASSKTGQGTEAFF

V gene: TRBV29-1
J gene: TRBJ2-7
CDR3 length: 14
clone size: NA
D gene: NA
CDR3 DNA: TGCAGCGTTGAAGGGACAGACAGCTCCTACGAGCAGTACTTC
CDR3 protein: CSVEGTDSSYEQYF

V gene: TRBV6-5
J gene: TRBJ2-4
CDR3 length: 14
clone size: NA
D gene: NA
CDR3 DNA: TGTGCCAGCAGACTGACGGGTACACAAAACATTCAGTACTTC
CDR3 protein: CASRLTGTQNIQYF

V gene: TRBV4-1
J gene: TRBJ1-1
CDR3 length: 14
clone size: NA
D gene: NA
CDR3 DNA: TGCGCCAGCAGCCCCCAGCACATGAACACTGAAGCTTTCTTT
CDR3 protein: CASSPQHMNTEAFF

V gene: TRBV11-2
J gene: TRBJ2-5
CDR3 length: 15
clone size: NA
D gene: NA
CDR3 DNA: TGTGCCAGCAGCTCGACCTCGACTGGCGCAGAGACCCAGTACTTC
CDR3 protein: CASSSTSTGAETQYF

V gene: TRBV9
J gene: TRBJ1-2
CDR3 length: 14
clone size: NA
D gene: NA
CDR3 DNA: TGTGCCAGCAGCGTAGGGGTGTCGAACTATGGCTACACCTTC
CDR3 protein: CASSVGVSNYGYTF

V gene: TRBV5-6
J gene: TRBJ2-5
CDR3 length: 15
clone size: NA
D gene: NA
CDR3 DNA: TGTGCCAGCAGCTTGCTCATGGCCGCGTGGGAGACCCAGTACTTC
CDR3 protein: CASSLLMAAWETQYF

V gene: TRBV6-5
J gene: TRBJ1-5
CDR3 length: 15
clone size: NA
D gene: NA
CDR3 DNA: TGTGCCAGTACCGGGGGTCGAGGGGGCAATCAGCCCCAGCATTTT
CDR3 protein: CASTGGRGGNQPQHF

V gene: TRBV27
J gene: TRBJ2-7
CDR3 length: 15
clone size: NA
D gene: NA
CDR3 DNA: TGTGCCAGCAGTTTCGCGGGTACCATCCGCTACGAGCAGTACTTC
CDR3 protein: CASSFAGTIRYEQYF

V gene: TRBV5-3
J gene: TRBJ2-2
CDR3 length: 16
clone size: NA
D gene: NA
CDR3 DNA: TGTGCCAGAAGCTTGGCCACCAGGTCGAACACCGGGGAGCTGTTTTTT
CDR3 protein: CARSLATRSNTGELFF

V gene: TRBV3-1/TRBV3-2
J gene: TRBJ2-7
CDR3 length: 15
clone size: NA
D gene: TRBD2
CDR3 DNA: TGTGCCAGCAGCCATGCGGGGGTCTACGACTACGAGCAGTACTTC
CDR3 protein: CASSHAGVYDYEQYF

V gene: TRBV5-1
J gene: TRBJ2-2
CDR3 length: 15
clone size: NA
D gene: TRBD2
CDR3 DNA: TGCGCCACTACCAGCGGGGCCCTAAACACCGGGGAGCTGTTTTTT
CDR3 protein: CATTSGALNTGELFF

V gene: TRBV7-2
J gene: TRBJ2-3
CDR3 length: 15
clone size: NA
D gene: NA
CDR3 DNA: TGTGCCAGCAGCTTATACGGCCCCGGCACAGATACGCAGTATTTT
CDR3 protein: CASSLYGPGTDTQYF

V gene: TRBV18
J gene: TRBJ1-1
CDR3 length: 15
clone size: NA
D gene: NA
CDR3 DNA: TGTGCCAGCTCACCAGTCGTCAGTTTGAACACTGAAGCTTTCTTT
CDR3 protein: CASSPVVSLNTEAFF

V gene: TRBV7-9
J gene: TRBJ1-4
CDR3 length: 17
clone size: NA
D gene: NA
CDR3 DNA: TGTGCCAGCAGCCATTCCCCGTGGGCAACAACTAATGAAAAACTGTTTTTT
CDR3 protein: CASSHSPWATTNEKLFF

V gene: TRBV13
J gene: TRBJ1-1
CDR3 length: 13
clone size: NA
D gene: NA
CDR3 DNA: TGTGCCAGCAAAAGGACAGCGAACACTGAAGCTTTCTTT
CDR3 protein: CASKRTANTEAFF

V gene: TRBV21-1
J gene: TRBJ2-7
CDR3 length: 13
clone size: NA
D gene: NA
CDR3 DNA: TGTGCCACCGAGGGGTTAGATTCCCACGAGCAGTACTTC
CDR3 protein: CATEGLDSHEQYF

V gene: TRBV5-4
J gene: TRBJ2-7
CDR3 length: 14
clone size: NA
D gene: TRBD2
CDR3 DNA: TGTGCCAGCAGCTTCGGACTAGCTCCTTTCGAGCAGTACTTC
CDR3 protein: CASSFGLAPFEQYF

V gene: TRBV5-1
J gene: TRBJ2-1
CDR3 length: 15
clone size: NA
D gene: TRBD2
CDR3 DNA: TGCGCCAGCAGCGGGACTAGCGGAAAGTACAATGAGCAGTTCTTC
CDR3 protein: CASSGTSGKYNEQFF

V gene: TRBV6-6
J gene: TRBJ1-5
CDR3 length: 15
clone size: NA
D gene: TRBD1
CDR3 DNA: TGTGCCAGCGCAACAGGGGGAGTGGGCAATCAGCCCCAGCATTTT
CDR3 protein: CASATGGVGNQPQHF

V gene: TRBV6-1
J gene: TRBJ2-7
CDR3 length: 15
clone size: NA
D gene: NA
CDR3 DNA: TGTGCCAGCAGTGAAGAGGCAGGGGATTACCACGAGCAGTACTTC
CDR3 protein: CASSEEAGDYHEQYF

V gene: TRBV19
J gene: TRBJ2-1
CDR3 length: 13
clone size: once
D gene: NA
CDR3 DNA: TGTGCCAGTCGGGCAGTACCTTGGGATGAGCAGTTCTTC
CDR3 protein: CASRAVPWDEQFF

V gene: TRBV7-9
J gene: TRBJ1-2
CDR3 length: 11
clone size: NA
D gene: NA
CDR3 DNA: TGTGCCAGCAGCCCGCAATCTGGCTACACCTTC
CDR3 protein: CASSPQSGYTF

V gene: TRBV10-3
J gene: TRBJ1-5
CDR3 length: 13
clone size: NA
D gene: TRBD1
CDR3 DNA: TGTGCCATCAGAGGACAGGAGAGTCAGCCCCAGCATTTT
CDR3 protein: CAIRGQESQPQHF

V gene: TRBV7-8
J gene: TRBJ2-7
CDR3 length: 15
clone size: NA
D gene: NA
CDR3 DNA: TGTGCCAGCAGCTTAGTGGGACCGATGATCGCCGAGCAGTACTTC
CDR3 protein: CASSLVGPMIAEQYF

V gene: TRBV7-9
J gene: TRBJ2-3
CDR3 length: 16
clone size: NA
D gene: TRBD1
CDR3 DNA: TGTGCCAGCAGCGGTAGTGGGACAGGGGTCACAGATACGCAGTATTTT
CDR3 protein: CASSGSGTGVTDTQYF

V gene: TRBV11-2
J gene: TRBJ2-5
CDR3 length: 15
clone size: NA
D gene: TRBD1
CDR3 DNA: TGTGCCAGCAGCTTATTCCGAACAGGGGAAGAGACCCAGTACTTC
CDR3 protein: CASSLFRTGEETQYF

V gene: TRBV28
J gene: TRBJ1-2
CDR3 length: 14
clone size: NA
D gene: NA
CDR3 DNA: TGTGCCAGCAGTTCCCACCCAGGGGTTGTTGGCTACACCTTC
CDR3 protein: CASSSHPGVVGYTF

V gene: TRBV13
J gene: TRBJ2-1
CDR3 length: 15
clone size: once
D gene: TRBD2
CDR3 DNA: TGTGCCAGCACCCCCGTAGCGAGCGGGAGCAATGAGCAGTTCTTC
CDR3 protein: CASTPVASGSNEQFF

V gene: TRBV6-1
J gene: TRBJ1-2
CDR3 length: 16
clone size: NA
D gene: TRBD1
CDR3 DNA: TGTGCCAGCAGTGTGCACCTCACAGGGGACAACTATGGCTACACCTTC
CDR3 protein: CASSVHLTGDNYGYTF

V gene: TRBV18
J gene: TRBJ1-5
CDR3 length: 15
clone size: NA
D gene: TRBD1
CDR3 DNA: TGTGCCAGCTCACTAGGGACAGGGAGGGATCAGCCCCAGCATTTT
CDR3 protein: CASSLGTGRDQPQHF

V gene: TRBV18
J gene: TRBJ2-5
CDR3 length: 12
clone size: NA
D gene: NA
CDR3 DNA: TGTGCCAGCTCACCAGATTTGGGGACCCAGTACTTC
CDR3 protein: CASSPDLGTQYF

V gene: TRBV5-5
J gene: TRBJ2-1
CDR3 length: 16
clone size: NA
D gene: TRBD2
CDR3 DNA: TGTGCCAGCAGCGTGGGACTAGCGGGGCAATACAATGAGCAGTTCTTC
CDR3 protein: CASSVGLAGQYNEQFF

V gene: TRBV18
J gene: TRBJ1-5
CDR3 length: 14
clone size: NA
D gene: NA
CDR3 DNA: TGTGCCAGCTCACCCGCGGCTGGCAATCAGCCCCAGCATTTT
CDR3 protein: CASSPAAGNQPQHF

V gene: TRBV19
J gene: TRBJ2-2
CDR3 length: 11
clone size: NA
D gene: NA
CDR3 DNA: TGTGCCAGTAGTAATGCCGGGGAGCTGTTTTTT
CDR3 protein: CASSNAGELFF

V gene: TRBV7-9
J gene: TRBJ1-3
CDR3 length: 15
clone size: NA
D gene: TRBD1
CDR3 DNA: TGTGCCAGCAGCTTAGCGGGGACAGTTGGAAACACCATATATTTT
CDR3 protein: CASSLAGTVGNTIYF

V gene: TRBV19
J gene: TRBJ1-4
CDR3 length: 15
clone size: NA
D gene: TRBD1
CDR3 DNA: TGTGCCAGTATCAAACGAACAGGGGGCGATGAAAAACTGTTTTTT
CDR3 protein: CASIKRTGGDEKLFF

V gene: TRBV12-3/TRBV12-4
J gene: TRBJ1-2
CDR3 length: 13
clone size: NA
D gene: NA
CDR3 DNA: TGTGCCAGCAGCCCGGGGGGCACCTATGGCTACACCTTC
CDR3 protein: CASSPGGTYGYTF

V gene: TRBV12-2
J gene: TRBJ2-5
CDR3 length: 17
clone size: NA
D gene: NA
CDR3 DNA: TGTGCAAGTCGCTCACCGAGGGGGCGGGAAGAAGCTGAGACCCAGTACTTC
CDR3 protein: CASRSPRGREEAETQYF

V gene: TRBV19
J gene: TRBJ2-7
CDR3 length: 14
clone size: once
D gene: NA
CDR3 DNA: TGTGCCAGTAGTACCTATCAGGAGAACTACGAGCAGTACTTC
CDR3 protein: CASSTYQENYEQYF

V gene: TRBV11-2
J gene: TRBJ2-2
CDR3 length: 16
clone size: NA
D gene: TRBD2
CDR3 DNA: TGTGCCAGCAGCTTAGAACCGGGACTAGCTTTCCGGGAGCTGTTTTTT
CDR3 protein: CASSLEPGLAFRELFF

V gene: TRBV6-5
J gene: TRBJ1-1
CDR3 length: 11
clone size: once
D gene: NA
CDR3 DNA: TGTGCCATCCTAGCGAACACTGAAGCTTTCTTT
CDR3 protein: CAILANTEAFF

V gene: TRBV3-1/TRBV3-2
J gene: TRBJ1-6
CDR3 length: 15
clone size: few
D gene: NA
CDR3 DNA: TGTGCCAGCAGCCAAGATCTGGGGGAGCGCCGGGCCCTCCACTTT
CDR3 protein: CASSQDLGERRALHF

V gene: TRBV28
J gene: TRBJ2-7
CDR3 length: 17
clone size: NA
D gene: TRBD2
CDR3 DNA: TGTGCCAGCAGTTTTCCCCCGGGACTAGCGGGAGTGAGCGAGCAGTACTTC
CDR3 protein: CASSFPPGLAGVSEQYF

V gene: TRBV5-1
J gene: TRBJ1-3
CDR3 length: 15
clone size: NA
D gene: TRBD1
CDR3 DNA: TGCGCCAGCAGCCGTAACAGGGGCACTGGAAACACCATATATTTT
CDR3 protein: CASSRNRGTGNTIYF

V gene: TRBV6-5
J gene: TRBJ1-5
CDR3 length: 13
clone size: few
D gene: TRBD1
CDR3 DNA: TGTGCCAGCCAAAACAGGGGAGGTTCAAGACAGCATTTT
CDR3 protein: CASQNRGGSRQHF

V gene: TRBV5-1
J gene: TRBJ2-5
CDR3 length: 14
clone size: NA
D gene: NA
CDR3 DNA: TGCGCCAGCAGCGCCTGGACACCTCAAGAGACCCAGTACTTC
CDR3 protein: CASSAWTPQETQYF

V gene: TRBV7-3
J gene: TRBJ2-7
CDR3 length: 15
clone size: NA
D gene: TRBD2
CDR3 DNA: TGTGCCAGCAGCTTCGGACTAGCGGTTATTTACGAGCAGTACTTC
CDR3 protein: CASSFGLAVIYEQYF

V gene: TRBV6-5
J gene: TRBJ1-2
CDR3 length: 15
clone size: NA
D gene: NA
CDR3 DNA: TGTGCCAGCAGTTACAACCTCGGGAGACCTGGGGGCTACACCTTC
CDR3 protein: CASSYNLGRPGGYTF

V gene: TRBV2
J gene: TRBJ2-4
CDR3 length: 15
clone size: NA
D gene: NA
CDR3 DNA: TGTGCCAGCAGTGAGGAAAGGAGTAAAGGAAACATTCAGTACTTC
CDR3 protein: CASSEERSKGNIQYF